Given below is one T cell receptor beta chain in context. Some clones are missing from TCRdb's copy, which holds only in-frame ones; the method was immunoSEQ multiplex PCR. Here the sample spans about 51,000 clones, around 80% being singletons. The ends were cut back, 0 bases at V and 9 bases at J, with 16 bases in the middle. The V gene's germline CDR1 is SGDLS and CDR2 YYNGEE. The length of the CDR3 is 15 residues. This entry belongs to a study of early stage breast cancer tumors. The chain has TRBV9 and TRBJ2-1; weak D call: TRBD2 (6 bases). The TCR originated in a person aged 40 to 49 with breast cancer. Sequenced sample: blood. CDR3 amino acids: CASSVDPGEGGEQFF. CDR3 in DNA: TGTGCCAGCAGCGTAGATCCGGGGGAAGGCGGTGAGCAGTTCTTC. Looking up the rest from reference TRBV9 and TRBJ2-1 gives the full variable domain: DSGVTQTPKHLITATGQRVTLRCSPRSGDLSVYWYQQSLDQGLQFLIQYYNGEERAKGNILERFSAQQFPDLHSELNLSSLELGDSALYFCASSVDPGEGGEQFFGPGTRLTVL.